The sequence of this T cell receptor beta chain was determined in a study of T cells in Graves' hyperthyroidism and ophthalmopathy. In the study overall: Peripheral blood collection took place at initial diagnosis, before any treatment. Study-wide results and limits: Peripheral blood also featured most of the thyroid clonotypes expanded above 0.001.

Amplification of TCR beta CDR3 regions used RNA as the template. First-round RT-PCR with HTBI primers amplified the TCR CDR3 region. TCRdb re-analysed the multiplex PCR reads in MiXCR, keeping a single row per CDR3 protein. The sample carries 350,000 to 500,000 distinct CDR3 sequences, roughly an eighth recorded once. On this clonotype: Its antigen remains unknown.

Patients between 18 and 65 years old had hyperthyroidism, newly diagnosed and lasting under 2 months. The CDR3 runs 11 residues. V was shortened by 2 bases and J by 5 bases, with 2 bases between the two germline ends. CDR1 ENHRY and CDR2 SYGVKD come from the germline V gene. The clonotype was recovered from a woman under 30 with Graves' hyperthyroidism. The chain uses TRBV10-3 and TRBJ2-3; D remains ambiguous. Sequencing was done on a sample of blood. As DNA, the CDR3 is TGTGCCATCAGTGAGGGAGATACGCAGTATTTT. This sequence encodes CAISEGDTQYF.